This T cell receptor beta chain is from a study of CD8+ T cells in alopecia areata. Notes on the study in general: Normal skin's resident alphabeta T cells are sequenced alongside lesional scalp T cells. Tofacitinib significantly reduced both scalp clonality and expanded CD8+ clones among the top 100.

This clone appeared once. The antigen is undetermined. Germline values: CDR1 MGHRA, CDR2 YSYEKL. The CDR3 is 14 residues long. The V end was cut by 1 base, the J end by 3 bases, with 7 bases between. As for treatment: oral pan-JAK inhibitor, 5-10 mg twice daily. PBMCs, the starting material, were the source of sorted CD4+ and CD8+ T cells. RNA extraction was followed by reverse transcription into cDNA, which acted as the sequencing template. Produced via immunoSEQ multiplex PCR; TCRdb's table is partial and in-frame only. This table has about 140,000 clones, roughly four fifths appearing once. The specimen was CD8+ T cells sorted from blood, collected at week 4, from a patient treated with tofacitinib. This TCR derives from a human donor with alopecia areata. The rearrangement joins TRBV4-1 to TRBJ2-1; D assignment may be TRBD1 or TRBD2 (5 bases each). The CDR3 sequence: CASSQGDGYNEQFF. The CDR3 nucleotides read TGCGCCAGCAGCCAAGGGGACGGCTACAATGAGCAGTTCTTC.